Presented here are 17 T cell receptor beta chains from one specimen sequenced in a study of identical twins. TCRdb redid the calling of the 5' RACE reads with MiXCR, one entry per CDR3 protein. Here the sample spans hundreds of thousands of distinct CDR3 sequences, roughly an eighth being singletons. The same data also contributed to another study, on yellow fever vaccine responses in identical twins.

Material for sequencing was CD8+ T cells sorted from blood. These TCRs come from a woman aged 18-29 years in good health.

This clonotype was found a few times. The gene calls are TRBV15 and TRBJ2-1, with D perhaps TRBD1 (6 bases). V was trimmed by 5 bases and J by 4 bases, leaving 15 bases between them. CDR3 length: 15 amino acids. Per germline, CDR1 LNHNV and CDR2 YYDKDF (reference sequence). This chain's CDR3 is CATSPRDIIYNEQFF. CDR3 coding DNA: TGTGCCACCAGCCCAAGGGACATTATTTACAATGAGCAGTTCTTC.

The V gene is TRBV6-4, the J gene TRBJ2-1; D might be TRBD2 (5 bases). The CDR3 loop spans 13 amino acids. Germline-derived CDR1 and CDR2 are MRHNA and SNTAGT. Trimming stripped 2 bases from V and 9 bases from J, with 11 bases between. The CDR3 DNA sequence: TGTGCCAGCAGTGACGGACTTCTAACTGAGCAGTTCTTC. It codes for CASSDGLLTEQFF.

A few counts support this clonotype. V usage is TRBV7-9 and J usage is TRBJ2-5, with 8 bases identical to TRBD1. This CDR3 is built from 16 residues. With 0 bases clipped from V and 4 bases from J, the junction kept 7 bases outside the gene matches. From germline, CDR1 is SEHNR and CDR2 FQNEAQ (reference sequence). Here the CDR3 DNA reads TGTGCCAGCAGCTTAGCAGGTCAGGGGGCCGGAGAGACCCAGTACTTC. Amino acids: CASSLAGQGAGETQYF.

Details on this clonotype: This could be a read error, since a much larger clone is one nucleotide away. The V gene is TRBV5-5, the J gene TRBJ2-5; D is unclear. The germline gives CDR1 SGHKS, CDR2 YYEKEE (reference sequence). The length of the CDR3 is 16 residues. Trimming shortened V by 0 bases and J by 0 bases, and 12 bases separated the two germline ends. CDR3 in DNA: TGTGCCAGCAGCTTGGTGCACGGAGTGTACCAAGAGACCCAGTACTTC. As protein: CASSLVHGVYQETQYF.

The gene calls are TRBV13 and TRBJ1-1; D gene ambiguous. CDR1 is PRHDT, CDR2 FYEKMQ, per germline (reference sequence). The V end was cut by 2 bases, the J end by 0 bases, with 13 bases between. This CDR3 comprises 16 residues. For the CDR3, the DNA is TGTGCCAGCAGCTTAACCCCGGATAGTTTGAACACTGAAGCTTTCTTT. Encoded protein: CASSLTPDSLNTEAFF.

This clonotype has a handful of counts. The chain links TRBV7-9 to TRBJ1-1; D call uncertain. V lost 6 bases to trimming and J lost 8 bases, with 10 bases between them. In germline, CDR1 is SEHNR, CDR2 FQNEAQ (reference sequence). CDR3 length equals 11 residues. CDR3 nucleotide sequence: TGTGCCAGCAGTCCCGGCAACGAAGCTTTCTTT. It codes for CASSPGNEAFF. The full variable domain, completed using reference TRBV7-9 and TRBJ1-1, is DTGVSQNPRHKITKRGQNVTFRCDPISEHNRLYWYRQTLGQGPEFLTYFQNEAQLEKSRLLSDRFSAERPKGSFSTLEIQRTEQGDSAMYLCASSPGNEAFFGQGTRLTVV.

This clonotype was counted ten times or more. This rearrangement joins TRBV4-1 to TRBJ2-3; weak D call: TRBD2 (6 bases). The CDR3 sequence is 16 residues long. The V gene's germline CDR1 is MGHRA and CDR2 YSYEKL. The V and J ends lost 0 bases and 4 bases respectively, with 14 bases between them. The CDR3 sequence: CASSQDPYVAADTQYF. The CDR3 DNA sequence: TGCGCCAGCAGCCAAGATCCCTATGTAGCGGCAGATACGCAGTATTTT.

The gene calls are TRBV2 and TRBJ2-3, with a tentative D call TRBD2 (5 bases). The CDR3 has 16 amino acids. Between the trimmed V and J ends, which lost 7 bases and 6 bases, there was a span of 23 bases. Per germline, CDR1 SNHLY and CDR2 FYNNEI. The CDR3 here is CASTAGSPSWVDTQYF. CDR3 coding DNA: TGTGCCAGCACCGCGGGCTCGCCTTCGTGGGTTGATACGCAGTATTTT.

Only one count was recorded for this clonotype. This chain joins TRBV12-3 or TRBV12-4 and TRBJ2-4; D call uncertain. V was clipped by 4 bases and J by 5 bases, with 12 bases between them. This CDR3 has 14 residues. The CDR3 protein is CASSSAPRENIQYF. The CDR3 DNA reads TGTGCCAGCAGTTCTGCCCCCCGGGAAAACATTCAGTACTTC.

This clonotype appeared a few times. CDR3 in DNA: TGTGCCAGCACCGTAGCCGGGGGAAACCAAGAGACCCAGTACTTC. It codes for CASTVAGGNQETQYF. This chain joins TRBV27 and TRBJ2-5, with D possibly being TRBD2 (6 bases). The CDR3 length is 15 residues. The V gene lost 7 bases and the J gene lost 0 bases, with 15 bases spanning the gap. Per the germline V gene, CDR1 is MNHEY and CDR2 is SMNVEV (reference sequence).

This clonotype was found many times. This rearrangement joins TRBV12-3 or TRBV12-4 to TRBJ2-3, with D hard to call. Trimming removed 5 bases at V and 5 bases at J, with 11 bases between. CDR3 length: 13 residues. For the CDR3, the DNA is TGTGCCAGCAGTCGCCGGGCGGTAGATACGCAGTATTTT. Residues: CASSRRAVDTQYF.

The chain recombines TRBV27 with TRBJ2-7, with a possible D match to TRBD2 (5 bases). Germline V lookup: CDR1 MNHEY, CDR2 SMNVEV (reference sequence). V lost 2 bases to trimming and J lost 5 bases, with 10 bases between them. The length of the CDR3 is 13 residues. CDR3 nucleotides: TGTGCCAGCAGTTTAAGGACCGGGGACGAGCAGTACGTC. It translates to CASSLRTGDEQYV.

The chain couples TRBV7-9 to TRBJ2-5; D is possibly TRBD2 (6 bases). Germline CDR1 is SEHNR and CDR2 is FQNEAQ (reference sequence). V was trimmed by 1 base and J by 0 bases, leaving 9 bases between them. CDR3 length: 15 amino acids. The CDR3 region is CASSLEEGYQETQYF. CDR3 nucleotides: TGTGCCAGCAGCTTAGAGGAGGGGTACCAAGAGACCCAGTACTTC.

There are a few counts of this clonotype. The V call is TRBV7-3, the J call TRBJ2-3; 7 nucleotides align to TRBD2. CDR3 length: 16 residues. The junction had 5 bases not matched to a gene; V was cut back by 0 bases and J by 2 bases. The germline V gene encodes CDR1 SGHTA and CDR2 FQGTGA. For the CDR3, the DNA is TGTGCCAGCAGCTTAACCGGGGCGGGAGTCACAGATACGCAGTATTTT. Its translation is CASSLTGAGVTDTQYF.

The chain joins TRBV4-1 to TRBJ1-2, with TRBD1 matching over 9 bases. Germline CDR1 MGHRA, CDR2 YSYEKL. The CDR3 is 14 amino acids. Unmatched junction bases numbered 4, after V lost 0 bases and J lost 8 bases. The CDR3 loop reads CASSQDGTGWGYTF. CDR3 nucleotide sequence: TGCGCCAGCAGCCAAGACGGGACAGGGTGGGGCTACACCTTC.

In its sample, this clonotype was seen a few times. This chain links TRBV14 with TRBJ1-1, with 8 nucleotides matching TRBD1. The CDR3 extends over 13 amino acids. Germline CDR1 and CDR2: SGHDN and FVKESK. The V and J ends lost 3 bases and 7 bases, in that order; junction bases with no gene match: 4. The CDR3 reads CASSQGTGYEAFF. The CDR3 DNA is TGTGCCAGCAGCCAGGGGACAGGATATGAAGCTTTCTTT.

This clonotype was seen more than once but under ten times. The chain is built from TRBV15 and TRBJ2-5; D uncertain. The germline gives CDR1 LNHNV, CDR2 YYDKDF (reference sequence). The CDR3 sequence is 14 residues long. Trimming shortened V by 4 bases and J by 4 bases, and 13 bases separated the two germline ends. Here the CDR3 reads CATSKEGQPETQYF. CDR3 coding DNA: TGTGCCACCAGCAAAGAAGGCCAGCCAGAGACCCAGTACTTC. Looking up the rest from reference TRBV15 and TRBJ2-5 gives the full variable domain: DAMVIQNPRYQVTQFGKPVTLSCSQTLNHNVMYWYQQKSSQAPKLLFHYYDKDFNNEADTPDNFQSRRPNTSFCFLDIRSPGLGDTAMYLCATSKEGQPETQYFGPGTRLLVL.